The 5 T cell receptor beta chains in this list originate from one sample, sequenced in a study of vaccination and CD4 T cells after COVID-19. Cultured CD4+ T cell DNA was sequenced using the Oncomine TCR Beta short-read assay. One entry per CDR3 protein, called by TCRdb with MiXCR from the PCR reads. This sample yields roughly 11,000 distinct CDR3 sequences, of which roughly 71% are seen a single time; 10% belongs to the top ten. No cognate antigen is known for these TCRs. Treatment of the sample: approximately 9-day PBMC culture with coronavirus spike peptide pools or control peptides (ViraFEST assay). Sequencing was done on a sample of CD4+ T cells from blood, cultured in vitro. The receptors stem from a human donor who had recovered from COVID-19.

The V gene is TRBV24-1, the J gene TRBJ2-5; D is possibly TRBD1 (5 bases). Trimming took off 2 bases at V and 5 bases at J, with 14 bases between the two ends. There are 15 residues in the CDR3. CDR1 and CDR2 from the germline V gene are KGHDR and SFDVKD. The CDR3 DNA is TGTGCCACCAGTGATTCTTTCAGGGCAGGTGAGACCCAGTACTTC. Residues: CATSDSFRAGETQYF.

The rearrangement joins TRBV24-1 to TRBJ2-3; 7 positions agree with TRBD1. The V and J ends lost 4 bases and 3 bases, in that order; junction bases with no gene match: 6. This CDR3 spans 15 amino acids. Germline CDR1 is KGHDR and CDR2 is SFDVKD. CDR3 bases: TGTGCCACCAGTGACACAGGGGTCTGGACAGATACGCAGTATTTT. Translation: CATSDTGVWTDTQYF.

This chain joins TRBV2 and TRBJ1-1; 7 bases fit TRBD1. The CDR3 extends over 13 amino acids. Per germline, CDR1 SNHLY and CDR2 FYNNEI. The V gene end was trimmed by 6 bases and the J gene end by 4 bases; junction bases not matched to a gene: 5. CDR3 in DNA: TGTGCCAGCAGAACAGGGGATGTCACTGAAGCTTTCTTT. It codes for CASRTGDVTEAFF.

CDR3 sequence (DNA): TGTGCCAGCAGCTTAGGACAGGGTAGTCTCAGATACGAGCAGTACTTC. Translating gives CASSLGQGSLRYEQYF. The chain has TRBV11-2 and TRBJ2-7; 7 bases line up with TRBD1. The CDR3 is 16 residues long. V lost 1 base and J lost 4; bases outside the gene matches: 10. Germline CDR1 SGHAT, CDR2 FQNNGV.

The chain carries TRBV12-3 or TRBV12-4 and TRBJ2-1; D is possibly TRBD1 (6 bases). V lost 1 base and J 6 bases, leaving 25 bases between the germline ends. CDR3 length: 19 residues. For the CDR3, the DNA is TGTGCCAGCAGTTTAGTGTCCCAAAACCGGGACACTACTACCAATGAGCAGTTCTTC. This gives the protein CASSLVSQNRDTTTNEQFF.